Listed below are T cell receptor beta chains from one sample, sequenced in a study of T cells in Graves' hyperthyroidism and ophthalmopathy. TCRdb independently ran MiXCR on the multiplex PCR reads; one entry per CDR3 protein. The table has over 300,000 distinct CDR3 sequences, around 13% seen once. What was sequenced was blood. The receptors here all came from a woman aged 55-69 years with Graves' hyperthyroidism. Both conserved end residues are part of each CDR3. Rows may omit the clone size; those that give it use once, few, many or a size class.

TRBJ1-1	14	TRBV3-1	many	CASALTTVNTEAFF
TRBJ2-7	16	TRBV5-1	.	CASSDLRQGASNEQYF
TRBJ2-1	15	TRBV7-2	many	CASSPSSYSYNEQFF
TRBJ2-1	13	TRBV19	.	CASSIDLRDEQFF
TRBJ2-1	16	TRBV28	few	CASSPWTGGSYNEQFF
TRBJ2-1	15	TRBV24-1	many	CATSDFGTGGIEQFF
TRBJ2-5	16	TRBV28	many	CASSFQSGDYQETQYF
TRBJ2-1	13	TRBV13	.	CASSLEALQGQFF
TRBJ2-5	16	TRBV9	.	CASSPGVQGAGETQYF
TRBJ1-1	15	TRBV18	many	CASSPPAGANTEAFF
TRBJ2-7	15	TRBV4-1	few	CASSPQSGFTYEQYF
TRBJ1-1	16	TRBV5-1	.	CASSGTNGQVDTEAFF
TRBJ2-2	16	TRBV27	many	CASSSNYWTYTGELFF
TRBJ2-2	16	TRBV19	few	CASSIVGVSRPGELFF
TRBJ1-4	14	TRBV5-1	many	CASSLGGANEKLFF
TRBJ2-1	15	TRBV5-1	many	CASSLGGNGYNEQFF
TRBJ2-3	13	TRBV29-1	many	CSASDGKVHTQYF
TRBJ1-5	14	TRBV30	many	CAWSVHGPRRPQHF
TRBJ1-1	15	TRBV12-3/TRBV12-4	many	CASRLQGATNTEAFF
TRBJ2-7	14	TRBV11-2	few	CASSLDLGTHEQYF
TRBJ1-2	14	TRBV5-8	.	CASSYSMTGVGYTF
TRBJ2-3	18	TRBV20-1	many	CSAKATSGRLHSGSAQYF
TRBJ2-2	19	TRBV7-3	few	CASSLMTSRERPNTGELFF
TRBJ2-7	15	TRBV11-2	many	CASSLPDRGSYEQYF
TRBJ2-7	14	TRBV3-1	many	CASSQGTSGTPQYF
TRBJ2-1	13	TRBV12-3/TRBV12-4	.	CASASGRVVEQFF
TRBJ1-1	14	TRBV10-3	.	CAITATGAGTEAFF
TRBJ2-1	15	TRBV11-2	many	CASSSPGTLGNEQFF
TRBJ2-1	16	TRBV19	few	CASSRGARSSYNEQFF
TRBJ2-7	15	TRBV19	many	CASSIVLAGGYKQYF
TRBJ2-1	16	TRBV5-4	.	CASSLRRLAALGEQFF
TRBJ1-2	13	TRBV4-1	.	CASSQPESYGYTF
TRBJ2-4	15	TRBV4-1	.	CASSLTSGSRNIQYF
TRBJ2-2	13	TRBV20-1	few	CSARGLAAGELFF
TRBJ2-4	15	TRBV19	.	CASSLETSGSYIQYF
TRBJ1-6	13	TRBV30	few	CAWRNYRNSPLHF
TRBJ2-7	12	TRBV10-3	many	CAISHGPYEQYF